This T cell receptor beta chain was identified in a study of vaccination and CD4 T cells after COVID-19. CDR1 is LNHDA, CDR2 SQIVND, per germline (reference sequence). V was clipped by 1 base and J by 4 bases, with 13 bases between them. The CDR3 runs to 15 residues. This clonotype has only a few counts. Its antigen is not identified. Indicated treatment: roughly 10-day PBMC culture with coronavirus spike peptide pools or control peptides (ViraFEST assay). Oncomine TCR Beta short-read sequencing was applied to DNA from cultured CD4+ T cells. TCRdb re-analysed the PCR reads in MiXCR, keeping a single row per CDR3 protein. The sample lists 15,000 to 20,000 distinct CDR3 sequences, just over 70% seen once, with 15% to 20% in the top ten.

The sample consisted of CD4+ T cells from blood, cultured in vitro. This receptor was obtained from a human donor who had recovered from COVID-19. The chain links TRBV19 to TRBJ1-1; D remains ambiguous. In nucleotides, the CDR3 is TGTGCCAGTAGTATAGGTGCAGTCCGTAGCACTGAAGCTTTCTTT. Protein: CASSIGAVRSTEAFF.